This TCR beta chain was recorded in a study of T cells after somatic rescue of genetic block. Clones were sequenced by immunoSEQ multiplex PCR, and TCRdb holds only the in-frame ones, with some missing. The table lists more than 70,000 clones, about nine tenths of them singletons. CDR1 is WSHSY and CDR2 is SAAADI in the germline V gene. CDR3 length: 15 residues. V lost 3 bases, J lost 4 bases, and 2 bases stayed unmatched. Sequences were obtained from peripheral blood mononuclear cells (PBMCs). This TCR derives from a woman aged 18-29 years. The genes are TRBV10-2 and TRBJ2-1, with 11 bases matching TRBD2. The CDR3: CASSDTSGGYNEQFF. DNA of the CDR3: TGCGCCAGCAGTGATACTAGCGGGGGTTACAATGAGCAGTTCTTC.